This T cell receptor beta chain was captured in a study of blood T cells in healthy people across ages (dated by TCRdb to about 2015). Concerning the study at large: Template switching captured roughly one uniquely barcoded TCR beta cDNA molecule per two T cells in model experiments. The donors were split into four age groups: young (average about 15 years), middle-aged (39), aged (around 67) and long-lived (roughly 77). Age-related changes in TCR beta repertoire diversity were measured in the study by deep sequencing normalized with unique cDNA molecular identifiers. Donors of different ages were randomly distributed across sequencing lanes to avoid experimental bias. Two additional independent replicas of 1 million unique cDNA reads from the same blood draw were analyzed for two donors (one aged 18 to 30 and one aged 80 or older).

As encoded in the germline V gene, CDR1 is SGHTA while CDR2 is FQGNSA. V is cut by 5 bases and J by 8 bases, and the space between the germline ends is 13 bases. Its CDR3 holds 13 amino acids, cysteine through phenylalanine. Of the read, only the CDR3 DNA is kept; its 39 bases are in frame from base 1. Donors were a few dozen systemically healthy Caucasian individuals from Russia aged roughly 6 to 90 years. Each donor gave around 9 milliliters of peripheral blood, collected into EDTA-treated Vacutainer tubes. Ficoll-Paque density-gradient centrifugation was used to isolate PBMCs, with at least 7 million per sample. Trizol reagent was used to extract total RNA from PBMCs, with at least 5.5 micrograms per sample. The percentages of naive CD45RAhigh/CD27high T cells were determined by flow cytometry on a PBMC aliquot from every donor. This clonotype was observed a handful of times. This receptor's antigen is unknown. No base qualities exist here, and no much larger clone lies one base off it.

The library came from 5' RACE. For sequencing, an Illumina HiSeq 2500 was employed. The second PCR ran for roughly 7 to 12 cycles and used a J-beta primer mix along with a sample-barcoded 5' primer. Each TCR beta cDNA molecule received a unique molecular identifier from a template-switch 5' adaptor carrying 12 random nucleotides. At least 2.5 million CDR3-containing paired-end reads were obtained from each sample. First-strand cDNA was synthesized from all RNA with the Mint cDNA synthesis kit, primed by a TRBC-specific oligonucleotide. Following uracil-DNA glycosylase treatment, all cDNA underwent a first 18-cycle PCR with the universal primers M1SS and BC2_uni_R. The original methods were these. For normalization, 1 million high-quality reads, each with a distinct molecular identifier, were randomly selected from each sample. Reads with shared molecular identifiers were discarded instead of being binned into consensus sequences. CDR3 identification, clonotype clustering and error correction used MiTCR with a Q25 quality threshold and the strictest error-elimination algorithm. A nonparametric unseen species model using Euler transformation provided a lower-bound estimate of total TCR beta diversity. Starting from the raw public reads, TCRdb applied fastp trimming at Q25, assembled clones with MiXCR and retained in-frame beta chains. Identical CDR3 proteins give one entry, which carries the most common genes and DNA. The V and J calls were determined by TCRdb, not by the authors. The table for this sample lists roughly 1,500,000 distinct CDR3 sequences; about 40% of them were counted only once. Under 8% of the sample rests with the top ten.

What the research found in general, with its limitations: Donor CMV infection status was unknown, potentially confounding age-related changes in expanded clonotypes. Bulk unsorted PBMC profiling prevented conclusive comparison of naive and antigen-experienced compartments. There was a strong correlation between observed TCR beta diversity and the percentage of naive T cells measured by flow cytometry. Estimates of total diversity based on one million sequenced T cells were regarded as lower bounds and as underestimates. As age increased, observed TCR beta diversity per million T cells dropped in a roughly linear way, and a significant reduction was already evident by age about 40. Compared with the aged group, the long-lived group had more naive CD4+ T cells, fewer expanded clones and increased TCR diversity, a pattern suggesting age selection.

Material for sequencing was blood. This clonotype was obtained from a woman aged 18-29 years in good health. The rearrangement joined TRBV7-2 to TRBJ2-1; the D region is possibly TRBD1 or TRBD2, each matching across 5 bases. The DNA reads TGTGCCAGCAGCCTGGGGACGGTCGATGAGCAGTTCTTC. This sequence encodes CASSLGTVDEQFF.